The sequence of this T cell receptor beta chain was determined in a study of graft-versus-host responses after intestinal transplantation. As for the study in general: Each of the recipients got a multivisceral, liver-intestinal, or isolated intestinal transplant. Anti-thymocyte globulin induction, then tacrolimus and steroids for about three years, went to all recipients.

Sequencing used immunoSEQ multiplex PCR; TCRdb keeps in-frame clones, though not all of them. The data show 77,000 or so clones, around 92% seen once. The V end was cut by 1 base, the J end by 2 bases, with 11 bases between. The CDR3 totals 15 residues. Germline-derived CDR1 and CDR2 are SEHNR and FQNEAQ (reference sequence). Notes on the study in general: Maximum circulating GvH clone levels tracked with early post-transplant HvG decreases. There were GvH clones found in recipient marrow, and some of them appeared first in ileum or blood.

In the case of this clone: The antigen remains unidentified.

This TCR came from a human patient who received an intestinal transplant, so some T cells may come from the graft donor. Specimen: PBMCs, collected 98 days after intestinal transplantation. The chain carries TRBV7-9 and TRBJ1-1, with D perhaps matching TRBD1 (5 bases). CDR3 sequence reads: CASSLVTGRNTEAFF. The DNA for the CDR3 is TGTGCCAGCAGCTTAGTAACAGGACGAAACACTGAAGCTTTCTTT.